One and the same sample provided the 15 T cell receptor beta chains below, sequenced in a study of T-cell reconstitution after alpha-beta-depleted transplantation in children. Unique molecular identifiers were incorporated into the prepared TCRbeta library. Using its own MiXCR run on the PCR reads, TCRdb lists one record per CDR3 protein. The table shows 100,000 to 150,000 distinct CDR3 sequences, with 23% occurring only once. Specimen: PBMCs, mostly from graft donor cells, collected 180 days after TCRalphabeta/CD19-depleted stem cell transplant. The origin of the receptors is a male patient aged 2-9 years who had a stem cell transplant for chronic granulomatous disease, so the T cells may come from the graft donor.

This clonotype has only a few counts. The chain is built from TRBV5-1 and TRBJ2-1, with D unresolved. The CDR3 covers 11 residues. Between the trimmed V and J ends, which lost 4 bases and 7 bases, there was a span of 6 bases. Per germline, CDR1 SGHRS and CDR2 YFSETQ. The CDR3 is CASSTANEQFF. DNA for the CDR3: TGCGCCAGCAGCACGGCAAATGAGCAGTTCTTC.

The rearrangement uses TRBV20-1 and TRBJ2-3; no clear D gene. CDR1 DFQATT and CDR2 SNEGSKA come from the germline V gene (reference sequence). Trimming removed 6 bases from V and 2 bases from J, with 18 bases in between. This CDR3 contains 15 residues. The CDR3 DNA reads TGCAGTGCCACCCCTTTCACCTTTTTCACAGATACGCAGTATTTT. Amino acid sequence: CSATPFTFFTDTQYF.

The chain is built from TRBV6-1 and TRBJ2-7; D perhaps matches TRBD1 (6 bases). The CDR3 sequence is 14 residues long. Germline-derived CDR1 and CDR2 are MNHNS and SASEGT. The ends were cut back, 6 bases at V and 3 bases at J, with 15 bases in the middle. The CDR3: CASRGKGGRYEQYF. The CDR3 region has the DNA TGTGCCAGCAGGGGCAAAGGGGGACGCTACGAGCAGTACTTC.

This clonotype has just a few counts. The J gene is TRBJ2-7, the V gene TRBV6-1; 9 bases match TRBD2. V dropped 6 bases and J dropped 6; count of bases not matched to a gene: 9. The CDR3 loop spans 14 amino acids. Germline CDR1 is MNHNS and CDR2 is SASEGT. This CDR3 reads CASRRSPSGIEQYF. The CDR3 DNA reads TGTGCCAGCAGGCGCAGCCCTAGCGGGATCGAGCAGTACTTC.

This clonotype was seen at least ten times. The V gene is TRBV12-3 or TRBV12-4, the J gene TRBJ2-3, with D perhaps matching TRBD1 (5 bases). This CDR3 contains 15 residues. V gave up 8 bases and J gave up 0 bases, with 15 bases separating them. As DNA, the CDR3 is TGTGCCAGCGGAACAGGCGGAGCTAGCACAGATACGCAGTATTTT. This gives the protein CASGTGGASTDTQYF.

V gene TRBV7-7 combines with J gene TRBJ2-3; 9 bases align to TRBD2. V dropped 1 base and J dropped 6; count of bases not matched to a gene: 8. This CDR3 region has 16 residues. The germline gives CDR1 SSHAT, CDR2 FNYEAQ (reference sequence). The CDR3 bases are TGTGCCAGCAGCTTAGGTTCAGCGGGAGGCGGGGATACGCAGTATTTT. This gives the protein CASSLGSAGGGDTQYF.

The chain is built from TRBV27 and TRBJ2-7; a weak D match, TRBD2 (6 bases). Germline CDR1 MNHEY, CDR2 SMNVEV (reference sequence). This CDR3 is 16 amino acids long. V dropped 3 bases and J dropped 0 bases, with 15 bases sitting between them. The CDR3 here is CASSLLQAGGSYEQYF. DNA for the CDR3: TGTGCCAGCAGTTTGCTACAAGCGGGTGGCTCCTACGAGCAGTACTTC.

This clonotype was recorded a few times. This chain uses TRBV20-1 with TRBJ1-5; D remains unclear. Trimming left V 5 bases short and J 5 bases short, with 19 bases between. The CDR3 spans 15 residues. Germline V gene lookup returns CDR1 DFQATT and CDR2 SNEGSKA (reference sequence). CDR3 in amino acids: CSAQENYKRDQPQHF. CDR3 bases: TGCAGTGCTCAAGAGAATTACAAGCGAGATCAGCCCCAGCATTTT.

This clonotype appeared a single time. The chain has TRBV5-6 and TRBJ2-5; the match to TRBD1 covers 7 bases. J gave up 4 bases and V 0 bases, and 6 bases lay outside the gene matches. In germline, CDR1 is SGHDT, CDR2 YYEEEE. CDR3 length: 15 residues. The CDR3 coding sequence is TGTGCCAGCAGCTTGGCACAGGGGAACCGAGAGACCCAGTACTTC. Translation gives CASSLAQGNRETQYF.

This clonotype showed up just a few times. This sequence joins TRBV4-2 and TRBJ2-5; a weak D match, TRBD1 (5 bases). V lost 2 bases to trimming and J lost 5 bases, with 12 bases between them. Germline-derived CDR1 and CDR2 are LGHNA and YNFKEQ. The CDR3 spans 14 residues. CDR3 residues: CASSQSARAETQYF. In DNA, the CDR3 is TGTGCCAGCAGCCAATCGGCCAGGGCGGAGACCCAGTACTTC.

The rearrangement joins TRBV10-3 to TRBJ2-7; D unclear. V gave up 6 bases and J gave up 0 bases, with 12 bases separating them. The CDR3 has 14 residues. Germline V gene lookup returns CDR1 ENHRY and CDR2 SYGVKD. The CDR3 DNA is TGTGCCATCAGCCCTACGGAGACCTCCTACGAGCAGTACTTC. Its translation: CAISPTETSYEQYF.

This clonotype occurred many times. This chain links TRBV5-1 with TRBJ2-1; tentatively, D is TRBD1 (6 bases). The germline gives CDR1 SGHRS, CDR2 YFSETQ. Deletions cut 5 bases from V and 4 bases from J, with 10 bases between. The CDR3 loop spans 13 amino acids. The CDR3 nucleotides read TGCGCCAGCAGTACAGGGCCATACAATGAGCAGTTCTTC. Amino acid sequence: CASSTGPYNEQFF. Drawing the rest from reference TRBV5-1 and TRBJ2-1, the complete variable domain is KAGVTQTPRYLIKTRGQQVTLSCSPISGHRSVSWYQQTPGQGLQFLFEYFSETQRNKGNFPGRFSGRQFSNSRSEMNVSTLELGDSALYLCASSTGPYNEQFFGPGTRLTVL.

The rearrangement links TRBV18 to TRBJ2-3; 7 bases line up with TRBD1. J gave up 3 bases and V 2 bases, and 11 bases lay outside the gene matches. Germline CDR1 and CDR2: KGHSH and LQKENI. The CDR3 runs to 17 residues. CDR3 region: CASSPAGQVMGTDTQYF. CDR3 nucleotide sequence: TGTGCCAGCTCACCAGCAGGACAGGTGATGGGGACAGATACGCAGTATTTT.

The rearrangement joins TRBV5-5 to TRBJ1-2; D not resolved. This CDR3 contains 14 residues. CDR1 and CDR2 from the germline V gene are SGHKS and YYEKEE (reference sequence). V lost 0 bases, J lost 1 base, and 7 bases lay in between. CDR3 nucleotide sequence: TGTGCCAGCAGCTTGGAACCATTTAACTATGGCTACACCTTC. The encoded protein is CASSLEPFNYGYTF.

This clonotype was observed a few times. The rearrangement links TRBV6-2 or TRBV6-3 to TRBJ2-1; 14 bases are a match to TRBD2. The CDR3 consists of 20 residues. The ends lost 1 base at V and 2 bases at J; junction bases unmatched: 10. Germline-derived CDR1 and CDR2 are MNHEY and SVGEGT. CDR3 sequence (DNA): TGTGCCAGCAGTTACTTCTTGACCGGGACTAGCGGGGGTCCCTACAATGAGCAGTTCTTC. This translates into CASSYFLTGTSGGPYNEQFF.